The T cell receptor beta chain under discussion was sequenced for a study of blood T cell repertoires in COVID-19. As for the study in general: Whether acute or convalescent, the COVID-19 samples came from the United States, Italy and Spain. From T cells, B-cell-depleted T cells, or PBMCs came the material, which was cDNA or gDNA.

Per the original methods: Amplification of reference gene primers provided the estimated nucleated cell counts. Some clones are missing from TCRdb's copy, which holds only in-frame ones; the method was immunoSEQ multiplex PCR. V, J and clone size were drawn from that table, and D and trimming were deduced from the DNA. The sample lists approximately 94,000 clones, about 90% occurring once. CDR1 SGHRS and CDR2 YFSETQ come from the germline V gene. This CDR3 region has 15 residues. With 0 bases removed from V and 8 bases from J, the gap between germline ends came to 12 bases. Sequenced: peripheral blood. The TCR sequence derives from a woman aged 45-65 years in a cohort sampled during active COVID-19. V is TRBV5-1 and J is TRBJ1-6; a possible D gene is TRBD1 (6 bases). Written as DNA, the CDR3 is TGCGCCAGCAGCTTGGGGGAAGCAGGGGATTCACCCCTCCACTTT. Its protein product is CASSLGEAGDSPLHF.